The clone carrying this T cell receptor beta chain was found once. V lost 1 base to trimming and J lost 6 bases, with 6 bases between them. The CDR3 extends over 12 amino acids. The data were obtained in a study of blood T cell repertoires in COVID-19. Original processing methods: Reference gene primer amplification gave estimated nucleated cell counts. Measured with immunoSEQ multiplex PCR; TCRdb has only the in-frame clones, and not every one. V and J calls and clone size follow that table, whereas D and trimming were derived from the DNA. The sample has roughly 90,000 clones; around 90% are singletons.

Sequenced: peripheral blood. The chain combines TRBV12-3 or TRBV12-4 with TRBJ1-2; D gene unclear. The receptor was derived from a man aged 50 to 59 with acute or convalescent COVID-19. This CDR3 reads CASSLDGDGYTF. The CDR3 DNA sequence: TGTGCCAGCAGTTTAGACGGGGATGGCTACACCTTC.